This T cell receptor beta chain was sequenced during a study of shared clonotypes between healthy human individuals (dated by TCRdb to 2020 to 2022). Regarding the study in general: The cohort included three men and two women between 18 and 49 years of age. Each donor's leukapheresis produced roughly between about 0.9 and 9.5 billion PBMCs. To estimate repertoire size and how much clonotype sharing occurs between individuals, the study deeply sequenced the blood TCR repertoires of 5 or 6 healthy adults. For each donor, CD4 naive and CD4 memory were each given three plates, CD8 naive was given two plates, and CD8 memory was given one plate. Libraries were prepared and TCR repertoires were sequenced by different laboratories using diverse techniques, in order to increase sequencing depth and limit assay-specific biases.

As for this clone: Its antigen remains unidentified. No much larger clonotype is one base removed from it; base qualities were not supplied.

Broad study findings and their caveats: Compared with non-shared clonotypes, clonotypes shared by all four sorted-subset donors had higher generation probabilities. Estimated clonotype richness was generally larger for naive than for memory subsets. Incomplete sequencing was indicated by rarefaction of sorted-subset datasets, despite the large sequencing depth. Based on pairwise subsampling, the degree of clonotype sharing among donors was expected to be affected by sequencing depth. Sharing across a few donors was observed for approximately 5% of naive CD4, about 4% of naive CD8, 2% to 2.5% of memory CD4, and over 0.3% of memory CD8 clonotypes. Sampling was restricted to blood, and TCR repertoires in tissues likely differ from the TCR repertoires found in blood. The small number of donors limited the genetic and exposure-history diversity represented.

CD8 naive samples consisted of CD45RO-negative cells that were positively selected for CCR7, yielding a CD45RA+CCR7+ population without TemRA cells. Healthy HIV-negative adults with no recently reported acute infections or vaccinations were included as donors. Only Caucasian adults living in Nashville, Tennessee, USA were represented among the donors. After blood collection by leukapheresis, PBMCs were isolated using Ficoll-Histopaque density gradient centrifugation and then cryopreserved in the vapor phase of liquid nitrogen. Analytical flow cytometry was used to check the purity and quantity of each magnetically sorted T cell population. Genomic DNA was isolated from each sorted fraction and quantified by UV absorbance on a Nanodrop 2000c. Using the deep immunoSEQ assay, TCR CDR3 regions were amplified from genomic DNA by multiplex PCR. Extracted genomic DNA from each cell subset was spread evenly across all wells of several immunoSEQ 96-well plates, with each plate serving as a replicate. For sorted subsets, each replicate PCR was loaded with roughly 190 ng genomic DNA, equivalent to 25,000 to 35,000 T cell genomes. The purified libraries were quantified using a Qubit 3.0 fluorometer, sized with a Bioanalyzer 2100, and then quantified again using the KAPA Library Quantification kit. A separate single-read 150-cycle Illumina NextSeq 550 flow cell was used to sequence each immunoSEQ 96-well plate. On the study's bioinformatics: Because the immunoSEQ output included only junctional sequences and no quality scores, the filtering could not be the same as the filtering used for full-length reads. Sequences were annotated with PyIR, a Python wrapper for IgBLAST v1.9, using IMGT germline references to assign V/J genes and CDR3. Reads with weak V/J assignments (E-value above 1e-6), missing CDR3, stop codons, out-of-frame junctions, or ambiguous translated residues were removed. A V3J clonotype was defined by an identical inferred V gene, J gene, and CDR3 amino acid sequence. To compute the percentage overlap between repertoires, the number of shared unique clonotypes was divided by the size of the smaller repertoire. RTK rarefaction, the Chao1 estimator, and Recon v2.1 estimates of unobserved clonotypes were used to assess repertoire richness. For all TCRbeta clonotypes obtained by the gDNA method from a handful of donors, generation probabilities were computed with OLGA. Here the immuneACCESS table is served through TCRdb, limited to in-frame sequences with V and J called. Missing clones are a known gap in these copies; in checked studies unresolved V genes cover under half, and the rest lacks a known reason. V, J and clone size were drawn from that table, and D and trimming were deduced from the DNA. The sample data list hundreds of thousands of clones, and around 96% of these were observed just once. The biggest ten clones account for approximately 0.12% of the sample.

The sequenced sample was naive CD8+ T cells sorted from blood. What the cell subset or site label conveys for this sample: CD45RA+CCR7+. The receptor was isolated from a woman in her twenties or thirties in good health.

The DNA sequence is as follows: TGTGCCAGCAGGAACAGGGGCAGGATCCACGAGCAGTACTTC. Its amino acids are CASRNRGRIHEQYF. The chain couples TRBV28 to TRBJ2-7, with 7 bases in between that match TRBD1. Sequences MDHEN (CDR1) and SYDVKM (CDR2) are obtained from the germline V gene. The CDR3 has 14 amino acids, counting the end cysteine and phenylalanine. Only the CDR3 DNA stays, 42 bases, in frame from base 1. The V end gives up 6 bases and the J end 5 bases, leaving 10 bases in the junction not matched to a gene. This CDR3, with the reference TRBV28 and TRBJ2-7 proteins standing in past its ends, gives the full variable domain DVKVTQSSRYLVKRTGEKVFLECVQDMDHENMFWYRQDPGLGLRLIYFSYDVKMKEKGDIPEGYSVSREKKERFSLILESASTNQTSMYLCASRNRGRIHEQYFGPGTRLTVT.